The 21 T cell receptor beta chains given below trace back to one sample, sequenced in a study of Ad26.COV2.S vaccination and SARS-CoV-2 variants. Assay used: immunoSEQ multiplex PCR; TCRdb lists only in-frame clones, some missing. Altogether some 300,000 clones are present, about 82% being singletons, with the ten largest covering under 2.5%. Treatment: 19 received Ad26.COV2.S at low or high dose, single or two shots; about 5 received placebo; per-sample allocation not given. All samples were drawn on day 63, counting from the first vaccine or placebo injection. Sequenced material: peripheral blood, taken in a trial of Ad26.COV2.S vaccine versus placebo. These receptors originate from a person aged 18 to 59 who received the Ad26.COV2.S COVID-19 vaccine or a placebo.

A remark on this clone: Additional DNA sequences in this sample encode the identical CDR3. V is TRBV3-1 (or the pseudogene TRBV3-2) and J is TRBJ2-1, with D maybe TRBD2 (6 bases). V was trimmed by 3 bases and J by 3 bases, leaving 9 bases between them. Germline loops: CDR1 LGHDT, CDR2 YNNKEL (reference sequence). CDR3 length equals 14 residues. The CDR3 spells CASSQAGGYNEQFF. CDR3 nucleotides: TGTGCCAGCAGCCAGGCCGGGGGCTACAATGAGCAGTTCTTC.

This clone was recorded only once. The V call is TRBV7-3, the J call TRBJ2-1; TRBD1 might be the D (5 bases). The V gene lost 1 base and the J gene lost 4 bases, with 8 bases spanning the gap. CDR3 length: 14 amino acids. Germline lookup yields CDR1 SGHTA and CDR2 FQGTGA. CDR3 loop: CASSLRSGYNEQFF. CDR3 in DNA: TGTGCCAGCAGCTTAAGGTCAGGGTACAATGAGCAGTTCTTC.

The chain is built from TRBV6-1 and TRBJ1-5; weak D call: TRBD1 (6 bases). The germline CDR1 and CDR2 sequences are MNHNS and SASEGT. This CDR3 is built from 19 residues. The ends were cut back, 3 bases at V and 2 bases at J, with 23 bases in the middle. The CDR3 region has the DNA TGTGCCAGCAGTGATCGTGAGGGGGAGGATGTGATGCGCAATCAGCCCCAGCATTTT. It encodes CASSDREGEDVMRNQPQHF.

V gene TRBV6-5 combines with J gene TRBJ2-7; TRBD2 is a possible D gene (5 bases). Germline V lookup: CDR1 MNHEY, CDR2 SVGAGI. V lost 5 bases and J 0 bases, leaving 11 bases between the germline ends. The CDR3 totals 14 residues. CDR3 in DNA: TGTGCCAGCAGTAGACTACTCAGCTCCTACGAGCAGTACTTC. It encodes CASSRLLSSYEQYF.

J is TRBJ1-4 and V is TRBV4-1, with D uncertain. Trimming removed 5 bases from V and 8 bases from J, with 18 bases in between. Germline V gene lookup returns CDR1 MGHRA and CDR2 YSYEKL. The CDR3 totals 15 residues. CDR3 sequence reads: CASSERGGVGEKLFF. The CDR3 coding sequence is TGCGCCAGCAGCGAAAGAGGCGGGGTTGGAGAAAAACTGTTTTTT.

The V gene is TRBV5-1, the J gene TRBJ1-4; 8 bases fit TRBD1. With V trimmed by 5 bases and J by 6 bases, 9 bases remained unmatched. Germline V CDR1 and CDR2: SGHRS, YFSETQ. This CDR3 is built from 15 residues. DNA of the CDR3: TGCGCCAGCAGTAATGGGGACAGGCCTTATGAAAAACTGTTTTTT. Translation: CASSNGDRPYEKLFF.

The J gene is TRBJ1-2, the V gene TRBV6-5; 10 nucleotides match TRBD1. Trimming at V came to 7 bases and at J to 6 bases, leaving 11 bases not matched to a gene. Germline V CDR1 and CDR2: MNHEY, SVGAGI. This CDR3 is 15 amino acids long. The CDR3 sequence is CASTRQGAYSDGYTF. The CDR3 coding sequence is TGTGCCAGCACAAGACAGGGGGCCTATTCGGATGGCTACACCTTC.

V is TRBV29-1 and J is TRBJ2-7; D is perhaps TRBD2 (6 bases). V dropped 4 bases and J dropped 5 bases, with 12 bases sitting between them. Germline V lookup: CDR1 SQVTM, CDR2 ANQGSEA. This CDR3 region has 12 residues. CDR3 residues: CSVARGSNEQYF. The CDR3 DNA is TGCAGCGTTGCTCGGGGGTCCAACGAGCAGTACTTC.

The chain links TRBV28 to TRBJ2-7; 7 positions agree with TRBD1. The V segment lost 5 bases and the J segment 5 bases; nucleotides outside the gene matches: 9. This CDR3 is 14 amino acids long. The V gene's germline CDR1 is MDHEN and CDR2 SYDVKM. CDR3 nucleotide sequence: TGTGCCAGCAGTGCCCAGATGACAGGGAACGAGCAGTACTTC. Translating it yields CASSAQMTGNEQYF.

The genes are TRBV19 and TRBJ1-1; D is unresolved. The CDR3 loop spans 14 amino acids. V was clipped by 5 bases and J by 1 base, with 11 bases between them. CDR1 is LNHDA, CDR2 SQIVND, per germline (reference sequence). This CDR3 reads CASSRDRANTEAFF. The CDR3 DNA is TGTGCCAGTAGTCGTGATCGGGCGAACACTGAAGCTTTCTTT. The full variable domain, with the rest looked up from reference TRBV19 and TRBJ1-1, is DGGITQSPKYLFRKEGQNVTLSCEQNLNHDAMYWYRQDPGQGLRLIYYSQIVNDFQKGDIAEGYSVSREKKESFPLTVTSAQKNPTAFYLCASSRDRANTEAFFGQGTRLTVV.

The chain links TRBV28 to TRBJ1-2; TRBD1 matches at 9 bases. The CDR3 extends over 15 amino acids. V was pared by 2 bases and J by 7 bases, with 8 bases of the junction left unmatched. Germline values: CDR1 MDHEN, CDR2 SYDVKM. Here the CDR3 reads CASSLPRDREGGYTF. The CDR3 DNA is TGTGCCAGCAGTTTACCTCGGGACAGGGAAGGTGGCTACACCTTC.

CDR3 residues: CATSSTTGGSSYKHF. CDR3 DNA sequence: TGTGCCACCAGTTCTACCACAGGGGGTTCCTCCTACAAGCATTTT. This chain links TRBV15 with TRBJ1-5, with 8 bases identical to TRBD1. The CDR3 consists of 15 residues. Germline CDR1 and CDR2: LNHNV and YYDKDF (reference sequence). Trimming at V came to 6 bases and at J to 14 bases, leaving 18 bases not matched to a gene. The variable domain in full, with the rest retrieved from reference TRBV15 and TRBJ1-5, is DAMVIQNPRYQVTQFGKPVTLSCSQTLNHNVMYWYQQKSSQAPKLLFHYYDKDFNNEADTPDNFQSRRPNTSFCFLDIRSPGLGDTAMYLCATSSTTGGSSYKHFGDGTRLSIL.

CDR3 bases: TGTGCCATCCTCGGGTCTAGCGGGGTTAACACCGGGGAGCTGTTTTTT. This gives the protein CAILGSSGVNTGELFF. The chain joins TRBV10-3 to TRBJ2-2, with 9 bases matching TRBD2. The CDR3 has 16 residues. V was pared by 8 bases and J by 2 bases, with 9 bases of the junction left unmatched. Germline V lookup: CDR1 ENHRY, CDR2 SYGVKD.

The chain combines TRBV14 with TRBJ2-7; possible D gene TRBD1, 5 bases. V lost 2 bases and J lost 0, with 8 bases in between. The germline V gene encodes CDR1 SGHDN and CDR2 FVKESK. The CDR3 runs 14 residues. DNA of the CDR3: TGTGCCAGCAGCCAACGGACACACTCCTACGAGCAGTACTTC. Protein product: CASSQRTHSYEQYF. Full variable domain (remainder filled in from reference TRBV14 and TRBJ2-7): EAGVTQFPSHSVIEKGQTVTLRCDPISGHDNLYWYRRVMGKEIKFLLHFVKESKQDESGMPNNRFLAERTGGTYSTLKVQPAELEDSGVYFCASSQRTHSYEQYFGPGTRLTVT.

This chain connects TRBV30 to TRBJ2-3; D gene unclear. Germline CDR1 reads GTSNPN; CDR2 reads SVGIG (reference sequence). The ends were cut back, 0 bases at V and 0 bases at J, with 7 bases in the middle. The CDR3 runs to 14 residues. The CDR3 is CAWSVYISTDTQYF. CDR3 DNA: TGTGCCTGGAGTGTATATATTAGCACAGATACGCAGTATTTT.

The DNA for the CDR3 is TGTGCTAGTGGTTTCGGACAACAGAGCAATCAGCCCCAGCATTTT. Translated: CASGFGQQSNQPQHF. The chain carries TRBV12-5 and TRBJ1-5; the D gene is possibly TRBD1 (5 bases). The V end was cut by 3 bases, the J end by 1 base, with 10 bases between. CDR3 length equals 15 residues. The germline V gene encodes CDR1 LGHNT and CDR2 FRNRAP.

J is TRBJ2-7 and V is TRBV7-2; TRBD2 matches 14 bases. This CDR3 has 15 residues. In germline, CDR1 is SGHTA, CDR2 FQGNSA. V trimming: 9 bases; J trimming: 0 bases; junction bases outside the gene matches: 4. CDR3 sequence: CARGLAGASSYEQYF. The DNA of the CDR3 is TGTGCCAGGGGACTAGCGGGGGCTTCCTCCTACGAGCAGTACTTC.

The chain links TRBV13 to TRBJ1-1; perhaps TRBD1 as D (5 bases). The CDR3 consists of 16 residues. Germline CDR1 is PRHDT and CDR2 is FYEKMQ (reference sequence). V lost 1 base and J lost 7, with 19 bases in between. Written as DNA, the CDR3 is TGTGCCAGCAGCTTAGATACCGGGGACGAAGCAGGTGAAGCTTTCTTT. It yields the protein CASSLDTGDEAGEAFF. Full variable domain (outside the CDR3, taken from reference TRBV13 and TRBJ1-1): AAGVIQSPRHLIKEKRETATLKCYPIPRHDTVYWYQQGPGQDPQFLISFYEKMQSDKGSIPDRFSAQQFSDYHSELNMSSLELGDSALYFCASSLDTGDEAGEAFFGQGTRLTVV.

The chain joins TRBV5-1 to TRBJ2-7; possibly TRBD1 for D (7 bases). Germline values: CDR1 SGHRS, CDR2 YFSETQ. V was cut by 0 bases and J by 5 bases, with 12 bases left in between. The CDR3 covers 14 residues. The CDR3 loop reads CASSLVEGADEQYF. CDR3 DNA: TGCGCCAGCAGCTTGGTGGAGGGGGCCGACGAGCAGTACTTC.

CDR3 sequence reads: CASSLVGTGGTEAFF. CDR3 sequence (DNA): TGTGCCAGCAGCTTAGTTGGGACAGGGGGCACTGAAGCTTTCTTT. The chain employs TRBV11-2 and TRBJ1-1; the match to TRBD1 covers 11 bases. J gave up 4 bases and V 1 base, and 2 bases lay outside the gene matches. Per the germline V gene, CDR1 is SGHAT and CDR2 is FQNNGV. The CDR3 contains 15 residues.

The rearrangement joins TRBV7-9 to TRBJ1-4, with 8 bases that match TRBD1. CDR3 length equals 14 residues. Trimming took 5 bases from V and 8 from J; bases not matched to a gene: 7. Germline CDR1 is SEHNR and CDR2 is FQNEAQ (reference sequence). The CDR3 spells CASSPTGVNEKLFF. As DNA, the CDR3 is TGTGCCAGCAGCCCGACAGGGGTGAACGAAAAACTGTTTTTT.